This TCR beta chain was found in a study of T cell repertoires in cytomegalovirus infection. The CDR3 is made up of 16 amino acids. V was clipped by 6 bases and J by 0 bases, with 17 bases between them. Study-wide results and caveats: Of the TCR beta families, the public ones yielded a cumulative frequency that identified carriers of CMV plus the relevant HLA.

This clonotype has a count of ten or more. Its cognate antigen is unknown. TCRdb reanalysed the reads using MiXCR and keeps one entry per CDR3 protein. Of about 740,000 distinct CDR3 sequences listed, less than 40% are singletons. The sequencing input was PBMCs. The chain links TRBV12-3 or TRBV12-4 to TRBJ1-2, with a weak D call TRBD1 (6 bases). The sequence came from a human donor in good health (CMV status not recorded). Some clones in this sample may be carry-over from other donors' samples. The DNA of the CDR3 is TGTGCCAGCAGCTCCCACTTAAGGGGGGCTAACTATGGCTACACCTTC. Translation gives CASSSHLRGANYGYTF.